The rows below give T cell receptor beta chains drawn from one sample of a study of response to subunit inactivated influenza vaccine. TCRdb re-derived calls from the RT-PCR reads in MiXCR, one entry per CDR3 protein. The sample holds about 800,000 distinct CDR3 sequences, less than 25% seen once. Specimen: PBMCs from blood, collected around 5 days after vaccination. The receptor set was obtained from a man aged 45-65 years who received an inactivated influenza vaccine. CDR3s include the opening cysteine and the closing phenylalanine or tryptophan. The D gene is left open where the match is weak. Some rows mark clone size as missing; the rest say once, few, many or name a class of expanded clone.

14,TRBV4-1,TRBJ2-1,TRBD2,few,TGCGCCAGCAGCAAGGGACTAGTAGGCAATGAGCAGTTCTTC,CASSKGLVGNEQFF
15,TRBV9,TRBJ2-3,NA,few,TGTGCCAGCAGCGTAGAGGGCAGGGATTCAGATACGCAGTATTTT,CASSVEGRDSDTQYF
16,TRBV20-1,TRBJ2-1,TRBD2,many,TGCAGTGCTCGGCCGCGCCTAGCGGGAGGGGGCGATGAGCAGTTCTTC,CSARPRLAGGGDEQFF
15,TRBV3-1,TRBJ2-3,NA,few,TGTGCCAGCAGCCAAGCACCACAAAGCACAGATACGCAGTATTTT,CASSQAPQSTDTQYF
16,TRBV29-1,TRBJ2-7,NA,NA,TGCAGCGTTGAAACTGTAGAAGGACAGTCCTCCTACGAGCAGTACTTC,CSVETVEGQSSYEQYF
16,TRBV20-1,TRBJ1-1,TRBD1,NA,TGCAGTGCTACCCCAGGGGGCGCATTCCAGAACACTGAAGCTTTCTTT,CSATPGGAFQNTEAFF
14,TRBV5-1,TRBJ2-1,NA,many,TGCGCCAGCAGCGCGGGGGCGAATTACAATGAGCAGTTCTTC,CASSAGANYNEQFF
11,TRBV10-3,TRBJ2-4,NA,many,TGTGCCATCAGTGACGGGAACATTCAGTACTTC,CAISDGNIQYF
16,TRBV28,TRBJ2-2,NA,few,TGTGCCAGCAGTTTTCTGACAGGATTGAACACCGGGGAGCTGTTTTTT,CASSFLTGLNTGELFF
11,TRBV20-1,TRBJ1-1,NA,few,TGCAGTGCTCACGGGACCGCAGAAGCTTTCTTT,CSAHGTAEAFF
15,TRBV11-2,TRBJ2-1,NA,NA,TGTGCCAGCAGCTTAGACCCCCAGCGCCCTAATGAGCAGTTCTTC,CASSLDPQRPNEQFF
17,TRBV14,TRBJ2-1,TRBD2,few,TGTGCCAGCAGCCAAGTGTGGGTCCCTAGCGGTAAGGGGGAGCAGTTCTTC,CASSQVWVPSGKGEQFF
14,TRBV20-1,TRBJ2-1,TRBD2,few,TGCAGTGCTAGGGGGGGGAGCTCCTACAATGAGCAGTTCTTC,CSARGGSSYNEQFF
11,TRBV20-1,TRBJ2-7,NA,few,TGCAGTGCTAGACCCTCCTACGAGCAGTACTTC,CSARPSYEQYF
16,TRBV3-1,TRBJ2-1,NA,few,TGTGCCAGCAGCCAATTAAGGACAAGGGACGCAAATGAGCAGTTCTTC,CASSQLRTRDANEQFF
13,TRBV3-1,TRBJ1-1,NA,few,TGTGCCAGCAGCCAATATACAAGCACTGAAGCTTTCTTT,CASSQYTSTEAFF
14,TRBV12-3/TRBV12-4,TRBJ1-3,NA,few,TGTGCCAGCACCCGGACAACCTCTGGAAACACCATATATTTT,CASTRTTSGNTIYF
12,TRBV12-3/TRBV12-4,TRBJ2-7,NA,many,TGTGCCAGCAGTTTGGGGATATACGAGCAGTACTTC,CASSLGIYEQYF
16,TRBV20-1,TRBJ1-2,NA,NA,TGCAGTGCTCAGAGGAGCCGACAGCTTAGAAACTATGGCTACACCTTC,CSAQRSRQLRNYGYTF
16,TRBV7-2,TRBJ2-2,TRBD2,NA,TGTGCCAGCAGCTTAGGGGCACTAGCGGTACCCGGGGAGCTGTTTTTT,CASSLGALAVPGELFF
14,TRBV28,TRBJ2-2,NA,NA,TGTGCCAGCAGTGGGGACACGAACACCGGGGAGCTGTTTTTT,CASSGDTNTGELFF
14,TRBV20-1,TRBJ2-3,NA,few,TGCAGTGCTAGAGGGGGCAGGGCGACAGATACGCAGTATTTT,CSARGGRATDTQYF
13,TRBV7-9,TRBJ2-5,NA,many,TGTGCCAGCAGCTCCGGACTCGGAGAGACCCAGTACTTC,CASSSGLGETQYF
14,TRBV12-3/TRBV12-4,TRBJ1-1,NA,few,TGTGCCAGCAGTTTAACCCCTGAGGGCACTGAAGCTTTCTTT,CASSLTPEGTEAFF
13,TRBV29-1,TRBJ2-7,TRBD1,few,TGCAGCGGTAGCGCGACAGGGGGTAAAGAGCAGTACTTC,CSGSATGGKEQYF
14,TRBV4-1,TRBJ1-2,NA,NA,TGCGCCAGCAGCCAAGTTATCCAGAACTATGGCTACACCTTC,CASSQVIQNYGYTF
12,TRBV20-1,TRBJ1-5,NA,few,TGCAGTGCTAGGCGTGGGCATCAGCCCCAGCATTTT,CSARRGHQPQHF
15,TRBV6-2/TRBV6-3,TRBJ2-1,NA,many,TGTGCCAGCAGTTTCCCGCGAAGTAGGGGAAATGAGCAGTTCTTC,CASSFPRSRGNEQFF
18,TRBV20-1,TRBJ2-5,TRBD2,NA,TGCAGTGCTAGAAGTTTAGTGGGGAAGCGGGAGAAGGGAGAGACCCAGTACTTC,CSARSLVGKREKGETQYF
13,TRBV6-6,TRBJ2-7,TRBD1,few,TGTGCCAGCAGCCCCGGACAGGCCCCTGAGCAGTACTTC,CASSPGQAPEQYF
18,TRBV4-3,TRBJ1-6,TRBD1,NA,TGCGCCAGCAGCCAAGATCGCGACAGGGAGCTTGTAAGTTCACCCCTCCACTTT,CASSQDRDRELVSSPLHF
16,TRBV12-3/TRBV12-4,TRBJ2-2,TRBD2,NA,TGTGCCAGCATCTCGGGGGGTCTGAACCGGGCCGGGGAGCTGTTTTTT,CASISGGLNRAGELFF
19,TRBV27,TRBJ2-4,TRBD2,many,TGTGCCAGCAGTTTACTAGCGGGGGACGTTGCGGGGGCCAAAAACATTCAGTACTTC,CASSLLAGDVAGAKNIQYF
14,TRBV5-6,TRBJ1-2,TRBD1,many,TGTGCCAGCAGCGCCGACAGGGGGTCCGGGGGCTACACCTTC,CASSADRGSGGYTF
13,TRBV20-1,TRBJ2-1,NA,few,TGCAGTGCTACAGGGACTTCCTACAATGAGCAGTTCTTC,CSATGTSYNEQFF
14,TRBV12-3/TRBV12-4,TRBJ2-3,NA,NA,TGTGCCAGCAGGCGCGGCGATAGCACAGATACGCAGTATTTT,CASRRGDSTDTQYF
17,TRBV12-3/TRBV12-4,TRBJ1-4,TRBD1,NA,TGTGCCAGCAGTTTCGGGGGGACAGGGGGCCGAAATGAAAAACTGTTTTTT,CASSFGGTGGRNEKLFF
17,TRBV7-8,TRBJ2-1,TRBD2,NA,TGTGCCAGCAGCAAGGGACTAGCGGGAAACTCCTACAATGAGCAGTTCTTC,CASSKGLAGNSYNEQFF
13,TRBV7-2,TRBJ2-5,TRBD1,few,TGTGCCAGCAACAGGGGGGCGGGTACGGCCCAGTACTTC,CASNRGAGTAQYF
19,TRBV4-3,TRBJ2-7,TRBD2,NA,TGCGCCAGCAGCCAAGAGGCCCTTGGAGCGGGAGCGGGCCTAGATGAGCAGTACTTC,CASSQEALGAGAGLDEQYF
14,TRBV5-1,TRBJ2-3,TRBD1,few,TGCGCCAGCAGCCTTAAGGGGGCAACAGATACGCAGTATTTT,CASSLKGATDTQYF
11,TRBV12-3/TRBV12-4,TRBJ1-5,NA,NA,TGTGCCAGCAGCGGAGGGCGAGCCCAGCATTTT,CASSGGRAQHF
17,TRBV7-2,TRBJ1-6,TRBD1,NA,TGTGCCAGCAGCTTAGCGGGGCAGGGGGCGCGAACGACACCCCTCCACTTT,CASSLAGQGARTTPLHF
15,TRBV4-3,TRBJ1-3,NA,NA,TGCGCCAGCAGCGAGAGCCCTAACTCTGGAAACACCATATATTTT,CASSESPNSGNTIYF
14,TRBV11-2,TRBJ2-1,TRBD1,NA,TGTGCCAGCAGCCCAGGGGGCGCGATGCGTGAGCAGTTCTTC,CASSPGGAMREQFF
13,TRBV7-2,TRBJ2-5,TRBD2,NA,TGTGCCAGCAGCCCGACTAGCCCCGAGACCCAGTACTTC,CASSPTSPETQYF
15,TRBV18,TRBJ2-1,NA,NA,TGTGCCAGCTCACCACTGCAGGGAACCTACAATGAGCAGTTCTTC,CASSPLQGTYNEQFF
14,TRBV7-2,TRBJ1-1,TRBD1,NA,TGTGCCAGCAGCCCACAGGGGACGGCACTGGAAGCTTTCTTT,CASSPQGTALEAFF
16,TRBV6-1,TRBJ1-2,NA,NA,TGTGCCAGCAGTAAACAGGACACGAACTATGGCTATGGCTACACCTTC,CASSKQDTNYGYGYTF
14,TRBV5-5,TRBJ2-7,TRBD2,NA,TGTGCCAGCACCGCCGGACTAGCGCGCTACGAGCAGTACTTC,CASTAGLARYEQYF
13,TRBV29-1,TRBJ1-1,NA,once,TGCAGCGTTGGCCGCGTCATGAACACTGAAGCTTTCTTT,CSVGRVMNTEAFF
15,TRBV2,TRBJ2-5,TRBD1,few,TGTGCCAGCAGTGTTCTAGGACAGGGTAGAGAGACCCAGTACTTC,CASSVLGQGRETQYF
14,TRBV12-3/TRBV12-4,TRBJ2-7,TRBD2,many,TGTGCCAGCAGTTTTGGCGGGGGAGGCTACGAGCAGTACTTC,CASSFGGGGYEQYF
15,TRBV24-1,TRBJ2-2,TRBD2,few,TGTGCCACCAGTCATTGGACTAGCGACACCGGGGAGCTGTTTTTT,CATSHWTSDTGELFF